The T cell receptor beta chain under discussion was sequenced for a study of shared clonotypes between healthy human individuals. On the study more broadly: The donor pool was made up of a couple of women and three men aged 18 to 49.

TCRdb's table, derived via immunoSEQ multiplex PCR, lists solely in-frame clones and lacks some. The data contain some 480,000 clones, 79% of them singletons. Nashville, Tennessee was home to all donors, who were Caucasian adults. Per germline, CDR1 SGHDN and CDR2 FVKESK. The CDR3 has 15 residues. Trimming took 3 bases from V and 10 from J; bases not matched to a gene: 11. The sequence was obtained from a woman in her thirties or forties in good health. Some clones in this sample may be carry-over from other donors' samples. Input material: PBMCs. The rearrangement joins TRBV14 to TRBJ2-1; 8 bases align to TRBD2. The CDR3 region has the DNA TGTGCCAGCAGCCAGGAGGCGGGAGGAGTAGGGGAGCAGTTCTTC. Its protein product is CASSQEAGGVGEQFF. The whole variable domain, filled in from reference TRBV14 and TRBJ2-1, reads EAGVTQFPSHSVIEKGQTVTLRCDPISGHDNLYWYRRVMGKEIKFLLHFVKESKQDESGMPNNRFLAERTGGTYSTLKVQPAELEDSGVYFCASSQEAGGVGEQFFGPGTRLTVL.